This TCR beta chain was recovered during a study of OX40 agonist ivuxolimab in advanced cancers. On the study more broadly: Enrollees could have had prior anti-PD-1, anti-PD-L1 or anti-CTLA-4 therapy, which about 40% had received.

In this sample, this clone turned up once. Profiled with immunoSEQ multiplex PCR; TCRdb holds only in-frame clones, not every one. The table shows roughly 86,000 clones, with 80% to 95% occurring only once. Germline CDR1 MDHEN, CDR2 SYDVKM. The CDR3 runs 15 residues. Trimming removed 4 bases at V and 2 bases at J, with 12 bases between. This specimen consisted of CD4+ or CD8+ T cells sorted from blood, obtained in a trial of the OX40 agonist ivuxolimab. The sequence derives from an adult with an advanced solid tumor such as melanoma, head and neck, liver or kidney cancer. The chain combines TRBV28 with TRBJ1-5; D call uncertain. The CDR3 region has the DNA TGTGCCAGCAGTTACGGGGTTCGCGGCAATCAGCCCCAGCATTTT. Translated, it gives CASSYGVRGNQPQHF.